Following are 24 T cell receptor beta chains from one sample sequenced in a study of T cell responses to AZD1222 COVID-19 vaccine. Repertoires were generated with immunoSEQ multiplex PCR, while TCRdb's copy carries only in-frame clones and drops some. The sample yields 140,000 or so clones, approximately 91% seen once. The sample here was peripheral blood, taken 28 days after the second AZD1222 dose. These receptors were taken from an adult who received the AZD1222 COVID-19 vaccine.

CDR3 in amino acids: CSVEDRGSAFF. The CDR3 DNA follows: TGCAGCGTTGAAGATCGCGGATCAGCTTTCTTT. This chain links TRBV29-1 with TRBJ1-1; D is ambiguous. V gave up 0 bases and J gave up 10 bases, with 9 bases separating them. CDR3 length: 11 amino acids. The germline CDR1 and CDR2 sequences are SQVTM and ANQGSEA.

The chain's CDR3 is CASSFGLAVPPGEQYF. CDR3 in DNA: TGTGCCAGCAGCTTCGGACTAGCGGTCCCTCCAGGGGAGCAGTACTTC. The gene calls are TRBV11-3 and TRBJ2-7, with 10 bases aligning to TRBD2. The germline V gene has CDR1 SGHNT and CDR2 YENEEA. The V gene end was trimmed by 3 bases and the J gene end by 7 bases; junction bases not matched to a gene: 12. The CDR3 contains 16 residues.

This clone was seen only once. The chain is built from TRBV6-5 and TRBJ1-5; a weak D match, TRBD1 (6 bases). The CDR3 covers 16 residues. V was pared by 4 bases and J by 4 bases, with 17 bases between. CDR1 is MNHEY and CDR2 is SVGAGI in the germline V gene. For the CDR3, the DNA is TGTGCCAGCAGTTTGAGGGGAGGGGGTCGTAATCAGCCCCAGCATTTT. Residues: CASSLRGGGRNQPQHF.

The J gene is TRBJ2-1, the V gene TRBV27; D is possibly TRBD2 (6 bases). The germline V and J ends were trimmed by 3 bases and 5 bases, with 8 bases remaining between them. The germline gives CDR1 MNHEY, CDR2 SMNVEV (reference sequence). The CDR3 is made up of 13 amino acids. CDR3 nucleotides: TGTGCCAGCAGTTTCGGCGGGAACAATGAGCAGTTCTTC. This sequence encodes CASSFGGNNEQFF.

This sequence joins TRBV12-3 or TRBV12-4 and TRBJ1-2; D unclear. V lost 3 bases and J 7 bases, leaving 9 bases between the germline ends. The CDR3 spans 12 residues. CDR3 sequence (DNA): TGTGCCAGCAGTTTTGGAGCTTCTGGCTACACCTTC. It specifies CASSFGASGYTF.

V and J are TRBV9 and TRBJ2-5; 9 bases align to TRBD2. The CDR3 sequence is 15 residues long. The germline V gene encodes CDR1 SGDLS and CDR2 YYNGEE. V lost 0 bases and J lost 3; bases outside the gene matches: 3. The CDR3 DNA is TGTGCCAGCAGCGTAGGTGTAGCGGGGGAAGAGACCCAGTACTTC. Its protein is CASSVGVAGEETQYF.

The J gene is TRBJ2-1, the V gene TRBV18; 8 positions match TRBD2. V dropped 6 bases and J dropped 1; count of bases not matched to a gene: 8. Per the germline V gene, CDR1 is KGHSH and CDR2 is LQKENI. CDR3 length: 16 amino acids. The CDR3 sequence is CASSLLAGPSYNEQFF. As DNA, the CDR3 is TGTGCCAGCTCCCTCTTAGCGGGGCCTTCCTACAATGAGCAGTTCTTC.

J is TRBJ1-2 and V is TRBV5-6, with 9 bases lining up with TRBD1. The CDR3 covers 15 residues. The germline V gene has CDR1 SGHDT and CDR2 YYEEEE. The junction had 5 bases not matched to a gene; V was cut back by 4 bases and J by 1 base. CDR3 coding DNA: TGTGCCAGCAGCATAACAGGGGGCGGTAACTATGGCTACACCTTC. Its protein product is CASSITGGGNYGYTF.

V is TRBV3-1 (or the pseudogene TRBV3-2) and J is TRBJ2-3; D unclear. The germline V gene has CDR1 LGHDT and CDR2 YNNKEL (reference sequence). Trimming cost V 1 base and J 2 bases, with 10 bases left between them. The CDR3 has 15 residues. In DNA form, the CDR3 reads TGTGCCAGCAGCCAAGTGAAACTAATCACAGATACGCAGTATTTT. The encoded protein is CASSQVKLITDTQYF.

This rearrangement joins TRBV7-2 to TRBJ1-2, with D maybe TRBD1 (6 bases). The CDR3 length is 15 residues. V shed 8 bases and J shed 1 base, with 17 bases lying between them. Germline values: CDR1 SGHTA, CDR2 FQGNSA. CDR3 sequence (DNA): TGTGCCAGCCGCCATGGGGGGGGCGGTAACTATGGCTACACCTTC. Its protein product is CASRHGGGGNYGYTF.

This clone has a single count. This sequence joins TRBV29-1 and TRBJ2-6; D ambiguous. The V end lost 7 bases, the J end lost 5 bases, and 12 bases lay between the germline ends. CDR1 and CDR2 from the germline V gene are SQVTM and ANQGSEA. This CDR3 is 13 amino acids long. CDR3 residues: CSASIGRANVLTF. As DNA, the CDR3 is TGCAGCGCAAGCATAGGTAGGGCCAACGTCCTGACTTTC.

CDR3 sequence: CASSFPQGPPASEQYF. CDR3 bases: TGTGCCAGCAGCTTCCCCCAGGGACCGCCCGCATCCGAGCAGTACTTC. The chain joins TRBV5-5 to TRBJ2-7, with D perhaps given as TRBD1 or TRBD2 (5 bases each). V was clipped by 2 bases and J by 6 bases, with 21 bases between them. Germline V gives CDR1 SGHKS, CDR2 YYEKEE (reference sequence). The CDR3 contains 16 residues.

This chain links TRBV19 with TRBJ2-2; TRBD1 agrees at 9 bases. V trimming: 4 bases; J trimming: 5 bases; junction bases outside the gene matches: 11. The CDR3 has 17 amino acids. Germline V gives CDR1 LNHDA, CDR2 SQIVND (reference sequence). The CDR3 DNA reads TGTGCCAGTAGTAGAGGAGGGGGACAGGGTACTACCGGGGAGCTGTTTTTT. This encodes CASSRGGGQGTTGELFF.

The gene calls are TRBV5-4 and TRBJ1-6, with 10 nucleotides matching TRBD1. CDR3 length equals 16 residues. The junction had 4 bases not matched to a gene; V was cut back by 0 bases and J by 7 bases. CDR1 is SGHNT, CDR2 YYREEE, per germline (reference sequence). The DNA of the CDR3 is TGTGCCAGCAGCTTGGATGGACAGGGGGGAAATTCACCCCTCCACTTT. Amino acid sequence: CASSLDGQGGNSPLHF.

The genes are TRBV3-1 (or the pseudogene TRBV3-2) and TRBJ1-6; D unresolved. Germline V gene data show CDR1 as LGHDT and CDR2 as YNNKEL (reference sequence). With 1 base removed from V and 0 bases from J, the gap between germline ends came to 13 bases. This CDR3 is built from 18 residues. In nucleotides, the CDR3 is TGTGCCAGCAGCCAAGTCGGGATCATTTACTCCTATAATTCACCCCTCCACTTT. It specifies CASSQVGIIYSYNSPLHF.

This chain links TRBV4-2 with TRBJ2-7; perhaps D is TRBD1 or TRBD2 (6 bases each). The germline V gene encodes CDR1 LGHNA and CDR2 YNFKEQ. The V gene lost 3 bases and the J gene lost 2 bases, with 14 bases spanning the gap. CDR3 length: 15 amino acids. CDR3 sequence (DNA): TGTGCCAGCAGCCAGTCTGCGGGACAAGCCTACGAGCAGTACTTC. Its protein product is CASSQSAGQAYEQYF.

The table lists this clone with a count of one. This rearrangement joins TRBV14 to TRBJ2-3, with D unresolved. V shed 0 bases and J shed 2 bases, with 12 bases lying between them. This CDR3 spans 16 amino acids. CDR1 SGHDN and CDR2 FVKESK come from the germline V gene. The CDR3 DNA is TGTGCCAGCAGCCAAGACGGTGCAGCCAACACAGATACGCAGTATTTT. This sequence encodes CASSQDGAANTDTQYF.

V is TRBV11-2 and J is TRBJ2-3; the D gene is possibly TRBD2 (5 bases). The CDR3 consists of 13 residues. CDR1 SGHAT and CDR2 FQNNGV come from the germline V gene. V was clipped by 4 bases and J by 2 bases, with 7 bases between them. CDR3 DNA: TGTGCCAGCAGCTCCGACTACACAGATACGCAGTATTTT. It translates to CASSSDYTDTQYF.

This clone was counted many times. The rearrangement uses TRBV9 and TRBJ1-6; D gene uncertain. V lost 0 bases and J lost 4, with 5 bases in between. From germline, CDR1 is SGDLS and CDR2 YYNGEE. The length of the CDR3 is 14 residues. This CDR3 reads CASSVGNYNSPLHF. CDR3 bases: TGTGCCAGCAGCGTAGGAAATTATAATTCACCCCTCCACTTT.

V gene TRBV5-1 combines with J gene TRBJ2-2, with D possibly called TRBD1 or TRBD2 (5 bases each). The germline V gene has CDR1 SGHRS and CDR2 YFSETQ. This CDR3 is built from 15 residues. Trimming cost V 3 bases and J 0 bases, with 9 bases left between them. The CDR3 DNA sequence: TGCGCCAGCAGCTGGGACGGTTCGAACACCGGGGAGCTGTTTTTT. Protein: CASSWDGSNTGELFF.

The V gene is TRBV6-6, the J gene TRBJ1-5, with 7 bases aligning to TRBD1. The CDR3 sequence is 14 residues long. The V segment lost 5 bases and the J segment 4 bases; nucleotides outside the gene matches: 5. The germline V gene encodes CDR1 MNHNY and CDR2 SVGAGI (reference sequence). CDR3 bases: TGTGCCAGCAGTGGGCGACAGGGAAATCAGCCCCAGCATTTT. Its translation is CASSGRQGNQPQHF.

The rearrangement joins TRBV5-6 to TRBJ2-7; 7 bases are a match to TRBD2. After removal of 4 bases from V and 5 bases from J, the junction contained 12 bases not matched to a gene. Germline CDR1 is SGHDT and CDR2 is YYEEEE. The CDR3 has 15 residues. The CDR3: CASSLGMGGNDEQYF. The CDR3 bases are TGTGCCAGCAGCCTGGGCATGGGGGGGAATGACGAGCAGTACTTC. Full variable domain (remainder filled in from reference TRBV5-6 and TRBJ2-7): DAGVTQSPTHLIKTRGQQVTLRCSPKSGHDTVSWYQQALGQGPQFIFQYYEEEERQRGNFPDRFSGHQFPNYSSELNVNALLLGDSALYLCASSLGMGGNDEQYFGPGTRLTVT.

The genes are TRBV12-3 or TRBV12-4 and TRBJ1-5; no reliable D call. V gave up 3 bases and J gave up 3 bases, with 6 bases separating them. This CDR3 comprises 13 residues. In nucleotides, the CDR3 is TGTGCCAGCAGTTTGTCCCTCAATCAGCCCCAGCATTTT. Translation gives CASSLSLNQPQHF.

This chain links TRBV5-5 with TRBJ2-1; TRBD2 agrees at 11 bases. This CDR3 has 14 residues. The V gene's germline CDR1 is SGHKS and CDR2 YYEKEE (reference sequence). The V gene end was trimmed by 4 bases and the J gene end by 7 bases; junction bases not matched to a gene: 4. The CDR3 region is CASSRLAGINEQFF. The CDR3, as DNA: TGTGCCAGCAGCCGACTAGCGGGAATAAATGAGCAGTTCTTC.